These 16 T cell receptor beta chains were all obtained from the same sample, sequenced in a study of blood T cell repertoires in COVID-19. Repertoires were generated with immunoSEQ multiplex PCR, while TCRdb's copy carries only in-frame clones and drops some. Here the sample spans under 450,000 clones, about 91% being singletons. Sequenced input: peripheral blood. All receptors come from a woman between 45 and 65 years old with COVID-19, enrolled during active disease.

The genes are TRBV5-6 and TRBJ2-5, with TRBD1 matching over 10 bases. The CDR3 contains 14 residues. CDR1 is SGHDT and CDR2 is YYEEEE in the germline V gene. J was trimmed by 4 bases and V by 5 bases; bases with no gene match: 5. CDR3 sequence reads: CASSTGTGVETQYF. CDR3 coding DNA: TGTGCCAGCAGTACCGGGACAGGGGTAGAGACCCAGTACTTC.

The gene calls are TRBV5-1 and TRBJ2-7, with D perhaps matching TRBD2 (6 bases). V was shortened by 3 bases and J by 5 bases, with 15 bases between the two germline ends. Germline V CDR1 and CDR2: SGHRS, YFSETQ. This CDR3 is built from 14 residues. CDR3: CASSSTSLADEQYF. For the CDR3, the DNA is TGCGCCAGCAGCTCCACTAGCTTGGCCGACGAGCAGTACTTC.

The chain carries TRBV7-7 and TRBJ1-5, with D perhaps matching TRBD1 (5 bases). CDR1 and CDR2 (germline): SSHAT, FNYEAQ (reference sequence). The length of the CDR3 is 15 residues. V was shortened by 1 base and J by 4 bases, with 11 bases between the two germline ends. The CDR3 spells CASSLGTQENQPQHF. In DNA, the CDR3 is TGTGCCAGCAGCTTAGGCACACAGGAAAATCAGCCCCAGCATTTT.

This sequence joins TRBV5-3 and TRBJ1-1; the match to TRBD1 covers 7 bases. TRBV5-3 is designated an ORF whose function remains uncertain. The CDR3 length is 18 residues. V lost 3 bases to trimming and J lost 3 bases; unmatched junction nucleotides: 17. CDR3 in DNA: TGTGCCAGAAGCTCGCGCCTAATCGACAGGGTGCGGGACACTGAAGCTTTCTTT. Translating it yields CARSSRLIDRVRDTEAFF.

The rearrangement links TRBV19 to TRBJ2-1; D gene uncertain. Germline V gene sequence: CDR1 LNHDA, CDR2 SQIVND (reference sequence). This CDR3 is built from 12 residues. With 3 bases removed from V and 9 bases from J, the gap between germline ends came to 9 bases. The CDR3 sequence is CASSIPFLEQFF. The CDR3 DNA reads as TGTGCCAGTAGTATTCCGTTCCTTGAGCAGTTCTTC.

V and J are TRBV9 and TRBJ2-3; D may be TRBD1 (5 bases). CDR1 is SGDLS and CDR2 is YYNGEE in the germline V gene. This CDR3 contains 13 residues. Between the trimmed V and J ends, which lost 0 bases and 4 bases, there was a span of 6 bases. The CDR3 region is CASSVGGSDTQYF. As DNA, the CDR3 is TGTGCCAGCAGCGTAGGGGGCTCAGATACGCAGTATTTT.

V and J are TRBV7-8 and TRBJ2-7; maybe TRBD1 (7 bases). CDR1 and CDR2 (germline): SGHVS, FQNEAQ. V dropped 5 bases and J dropped 5 bases, with 16 bases sitting between them. The length of the CDR3 is 14 residues. This CDR3 reads CASSQRQGGNEQYF. For the CDR3, the DNA is TGTGCCAGCAGCCAGCGTCAGGGGGGCAACGAGCAGTACTTC.

V is TRBV19 and J is TRBJ2-1, with D possibly being TRBD1 (5 bases). This CDR3 is built from 12 residues. Trimming left V 4 bases short and J 6 bases short, with 7 bases between. Germline V gene data show CDR1 as LNHDA and CDR2 as SQIVND (reference sequence). The CDR3 DNA is TGTGCCAGTAGTAAAACAGGCAATGAGCAGTTCTTC. Translating it yields CASSKTGNEQFF.

The chain carries TRBV30 and TRBJ1-5; maybe TRBD1 (6 bases). V was clipped by 0 bases and J by 7 bases, with 16 bases between them. CDR1 and CDR2 from the germline V gene are GTSNPN and SVGIG (reference sequence). The CDR3 loop spans 15 amino acids. Written as DNA, the CDR3 is TGTGCCTGGAGTGTTCAGGGACAAAGGGGACAGCCCCAGCATTTT. It yields the protein CAWSVQGQRGQPQHF.

The chain employs TRBV4-1 and TRBJ2-7; TRBD1 is a possible D gene (5 bases). There are 13 residues in the CDR3. Trimming stripped 5 bases from V and 3 bases from J, with 11 bases between. CDR1 MGHRA and CDR2 YSYEKL come from the germline V gene. Here the CDR3 reads CASSLSTDYEQYF. The CDR3 DNA reads TGCGCCAGCAGCTTATCGACAGACTACGAGCAGTACTTC.

This rearrangement joins TRBV19 to TRBJ2-2, with 12 bases lining up with TRBD2. The CDR3 length is 15 residues. CDR1 is LNHDA, CDR2 SQIVND, per germline (reference sequence). Germline trimming cut 5 bases from V and 4 bases from J; bases unmatched to any gene: 2. CDR3 sequence: CASSETSGGTGELFF. The CDR3 nucleotides read TGTGCCAGTAGTGAGACTAGCGGGGGCACCGGGGAGCTGTTTTTT.

V and J are TRBV6-1 and TRBJ1-2; D ambiguous. V was cut by 2 bases and J by 4 bases, with 14 bases left in between. The germline V gene has CDR1 MNHNS and CDR2 SASEGT. The CDR3 is 15 amino acids. Here the CDR3 reads CASSESTSNLYGYTF. In DNA form, the CDR3 reads TGTGCCAGCAGTGAAAGCACGAGCAACCTCTATGGCTACACCTTC.

This chain links TRBV11-3 with TRBJ2-1, with unresolved D. The germline gives CDR1 SGHNT, CDR2 YENEEA. V was cut by 5 bases and J by 7 bases, with 15 bases left in between. This CDR3 region has 14 residues. The CDR3, as DNA: TGTGCCAGCAGCCCCCCGTCCCGGCGGAATGAGCAGTTCTTC. Translating it yields CASSPPSRRNEQFF.

V and J are TRBV9 and TRBJ2-3; 8 bases are shared with TRBD2. The CDR3 loop spans 15 amino acids. The V and J ends lost 0 bases and 2 bases, in that order; junction bases with no gene match: 2. Looked up from germline, CDR1 is SGDLS and CDR2 is YYNGEE. CDR3 bases: TGTGCCAGCAGCGTAGCGGGGGGGAACACAGATACGCAGTATTTT. This translates into CASSVAGGNTDTQYF.

V and J are TRBV20-1 and TRBJ2-7; D is possibly TRBD1 (6 bases). The CDR3 is 11 residues long. V was shortened by 4 bases and J by 5 bases, with 9 bases between the two germline ends. From germline, CDR1 is DFQATT and CDR2 SNEGSKA (reference sequence). The CDR3, as DNA: TGCAGTGCTAATAGGGGGAACGAGCAGTACTTC. Protein product: CSANRGNEQYF.

This clone was counted once. This chain uses TRBV4-1 with TRBJ2-1; 13 bases agree with TRBD2. The CDR3 runs 16 residues. Germline-derived CDR1 and CDR2 are MGHRA and YSYEKL. J lost 10 bases, V lost 8 bases, and 14 bases had no gene match. DNA of the CDR3: TGCGCCAGCGTCCAAACCACTAGCGGGGGGGCAGGGGAGCAGTTCTTC. This gives the protein CASVQTTSGGAGEQFF.